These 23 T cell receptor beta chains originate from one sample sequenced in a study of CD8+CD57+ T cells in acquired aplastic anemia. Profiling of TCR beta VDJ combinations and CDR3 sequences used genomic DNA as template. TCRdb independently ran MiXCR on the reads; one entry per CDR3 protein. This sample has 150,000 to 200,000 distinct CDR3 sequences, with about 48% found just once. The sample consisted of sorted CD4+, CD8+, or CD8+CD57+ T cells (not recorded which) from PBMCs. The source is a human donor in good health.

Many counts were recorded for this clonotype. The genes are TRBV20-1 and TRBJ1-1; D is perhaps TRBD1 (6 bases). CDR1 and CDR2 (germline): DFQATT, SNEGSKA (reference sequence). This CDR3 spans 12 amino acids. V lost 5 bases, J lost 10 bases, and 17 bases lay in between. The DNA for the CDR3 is TGCAGTGCTGGGGGCGGTAACGGGGGAGCTTTCTTT. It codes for CSAGGGNGGAFF.

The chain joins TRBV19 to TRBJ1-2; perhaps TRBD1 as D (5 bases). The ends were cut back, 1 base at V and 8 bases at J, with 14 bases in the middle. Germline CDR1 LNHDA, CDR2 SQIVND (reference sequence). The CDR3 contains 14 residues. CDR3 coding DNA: TGTGCCAGTAGTATAGTCACGGGGGTAGGCGGCTACACCTTC. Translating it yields CASSIVTGVGGYTF.

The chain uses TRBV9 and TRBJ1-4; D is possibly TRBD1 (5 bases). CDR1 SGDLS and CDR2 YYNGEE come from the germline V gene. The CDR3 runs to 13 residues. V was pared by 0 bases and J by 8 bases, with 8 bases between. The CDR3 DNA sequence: TGTGCCAGCAGCGTAGGGGGGGAGGAAAAACTGTTTTTT. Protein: CASSVGGEEKLFF.

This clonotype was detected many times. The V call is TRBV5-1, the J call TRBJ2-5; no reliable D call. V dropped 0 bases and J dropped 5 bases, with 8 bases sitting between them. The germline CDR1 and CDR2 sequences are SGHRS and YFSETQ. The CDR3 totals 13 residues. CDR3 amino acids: CASSLGLSETQYF. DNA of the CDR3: TGCGCCAGCAGCTTGGGACTCAGCGAGACCCAGTACTTC.

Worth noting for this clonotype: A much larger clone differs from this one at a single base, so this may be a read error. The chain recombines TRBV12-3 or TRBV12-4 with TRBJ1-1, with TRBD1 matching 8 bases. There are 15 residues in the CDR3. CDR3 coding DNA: TGTGCCAGCAGTTCCTGGACAGGGCTGAACACTGACGCTTTCTTT. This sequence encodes CASSSWTGLNTDAFF.

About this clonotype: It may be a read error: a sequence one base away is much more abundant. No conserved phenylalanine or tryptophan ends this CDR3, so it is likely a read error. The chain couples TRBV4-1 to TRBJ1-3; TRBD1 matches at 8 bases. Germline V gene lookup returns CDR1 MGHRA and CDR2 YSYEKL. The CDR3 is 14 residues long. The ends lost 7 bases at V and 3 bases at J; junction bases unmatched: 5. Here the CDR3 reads CASTGTGGGNTIYL. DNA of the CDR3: TGCGCCAGCACCGGGACAGGTGGTGGAAACACCATATATCTT.

In DNA form, the CDR3 reads TGTGCCACCAGTGACACCGGGACAGATACTGAAGCTTTCTTT. This sequence encodes CATSDTGTDTEAFF. The gene calls are TRBV24-1 and TRBJ1-1; the match to TRBD1 covers 7 bases. The germline gives CDR1 KGHDR, CDR2 SFDVKD. V lost 4 bases and J lost 5; bases outside the gene matches: 6. The CDR3 totals 14 residues.

CDR3 loop: CASSGWGPGEDGYTF. CDR3 in DNA: TGTGCCAGCAGTGGTTGGGGCCCGGGGGAGGATGGCTACACCTTC. The gene calls are TRBV2 and TRBJ1-2; D is perhaps TRBD1 (5 bases). CDR3 length: 15 residues. The germline V and J ends were trimmed by 4 bases and 6 bases, with 18 bases remaining between them. Germline CDR1 is SNHLY and CDR2 is FYNNEI.

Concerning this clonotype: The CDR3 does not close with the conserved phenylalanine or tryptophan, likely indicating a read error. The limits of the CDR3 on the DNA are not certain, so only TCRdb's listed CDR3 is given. The CDR3 loop is CSARLAGRSYERYS. The chain carries TRBV20-1 and TRBJ2-7; TRBD2, the table's D call, lacks a check against the DNA. The CDR3 extends over 14 residues, inclusive of both ends. Germline CDR1 DFQATT, CDR2 SNEGSKA (reference sequence).

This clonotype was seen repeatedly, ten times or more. The CDR3 protein is CASSRQLNQETQYF. DNA of the CDR3: TGTGCCAGCAGTCGACAGCTAAACCAAGAGACCCAGTACTTC. The rearrangement links TRBV7-9 to TRBJ2-5; D perhaps matches TRBD1 (5 bases). In germline, CDR1 is SEHNR, CDR2 FQNEAQ (reference sequence). Trimming took 6 bases from V and 0 from J, leaving 11 bases between them. CDR3 size: 14 residues.

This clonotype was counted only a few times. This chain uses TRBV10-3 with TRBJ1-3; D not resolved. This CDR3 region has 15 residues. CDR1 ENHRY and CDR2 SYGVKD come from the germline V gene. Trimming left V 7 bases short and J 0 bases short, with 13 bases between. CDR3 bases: TGTGCCATCACCTTAGACCGAGGCTCTGGAAACACCATATATTTT. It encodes CAITLDRGSGNTIYF.

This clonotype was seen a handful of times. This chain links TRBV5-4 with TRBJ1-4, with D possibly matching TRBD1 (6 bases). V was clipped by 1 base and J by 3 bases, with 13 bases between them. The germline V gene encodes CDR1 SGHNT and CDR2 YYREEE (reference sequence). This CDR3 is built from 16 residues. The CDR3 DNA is TGTGCCAGCAGCTTGACTACAGGGTCTTCTAATGAAAAACTGTTTTTT. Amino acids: CASSLTTGSSNEKLFF.

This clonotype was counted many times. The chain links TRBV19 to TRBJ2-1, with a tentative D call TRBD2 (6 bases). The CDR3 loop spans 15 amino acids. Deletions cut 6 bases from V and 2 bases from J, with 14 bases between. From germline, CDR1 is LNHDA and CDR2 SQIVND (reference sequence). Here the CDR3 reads CASRAGTGTYNEQFF. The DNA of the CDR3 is TGTGCCAGTAGAGCCGGGACTGGAACCTACAATGAGCAGTTCTTC.

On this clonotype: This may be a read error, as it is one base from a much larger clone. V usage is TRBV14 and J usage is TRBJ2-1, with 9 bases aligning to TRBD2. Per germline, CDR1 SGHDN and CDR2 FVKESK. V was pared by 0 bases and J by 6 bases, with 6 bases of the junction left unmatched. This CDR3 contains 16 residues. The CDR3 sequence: CASSQDQLAGINEQFF. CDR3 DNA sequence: TGTGCCAGCAGCCAAGACCAGCTAGCGGGAATCAATGAGCAGTTCTTC.

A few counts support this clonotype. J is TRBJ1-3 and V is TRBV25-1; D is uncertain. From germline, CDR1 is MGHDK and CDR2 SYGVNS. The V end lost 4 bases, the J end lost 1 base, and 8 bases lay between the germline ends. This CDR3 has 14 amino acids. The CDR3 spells CASSVVGSGNTIYF. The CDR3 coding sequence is TGTGCCAGCAGTGTGGTCGGGTCTGGAAACACCATATATTTT.

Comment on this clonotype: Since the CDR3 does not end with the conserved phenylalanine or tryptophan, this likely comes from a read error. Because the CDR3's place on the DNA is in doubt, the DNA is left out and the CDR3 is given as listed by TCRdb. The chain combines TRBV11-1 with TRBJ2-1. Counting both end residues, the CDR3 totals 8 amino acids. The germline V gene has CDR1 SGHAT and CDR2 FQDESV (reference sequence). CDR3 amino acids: CASSLVET.

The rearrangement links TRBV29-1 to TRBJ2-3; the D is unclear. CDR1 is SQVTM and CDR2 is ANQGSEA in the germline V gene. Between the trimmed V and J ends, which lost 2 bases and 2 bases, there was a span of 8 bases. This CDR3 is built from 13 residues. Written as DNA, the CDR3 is TGCAGCGTTGAACTGGGGAACACAGATACGCAGTATTTT. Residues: CSVELGNTDTQYF.

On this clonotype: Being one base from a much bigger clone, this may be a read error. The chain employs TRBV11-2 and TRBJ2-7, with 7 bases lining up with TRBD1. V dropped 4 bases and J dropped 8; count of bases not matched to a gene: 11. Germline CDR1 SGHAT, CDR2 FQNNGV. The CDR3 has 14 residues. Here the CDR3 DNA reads TGTGCCAGCAGCTACGACAGGGAGATTGACAAGCAGTACTTC. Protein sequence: CASSYDREIDKQYF.

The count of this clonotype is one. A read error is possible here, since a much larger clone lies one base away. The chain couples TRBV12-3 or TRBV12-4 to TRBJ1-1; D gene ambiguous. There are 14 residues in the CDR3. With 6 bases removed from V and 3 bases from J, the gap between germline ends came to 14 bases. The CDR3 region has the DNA TGTGCCAGCAGCCCCAACGAGCAACACACTGAAGCTTTCTTT. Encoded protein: CASSPNEQHTEAFF.

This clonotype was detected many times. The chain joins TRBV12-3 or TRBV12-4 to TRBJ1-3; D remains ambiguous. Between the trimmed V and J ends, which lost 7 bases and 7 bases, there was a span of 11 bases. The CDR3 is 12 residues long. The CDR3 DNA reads TGTGCCAGCACGCCCGCCGGGAACACCATATATTTT. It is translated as CASTPAGNTIYF.

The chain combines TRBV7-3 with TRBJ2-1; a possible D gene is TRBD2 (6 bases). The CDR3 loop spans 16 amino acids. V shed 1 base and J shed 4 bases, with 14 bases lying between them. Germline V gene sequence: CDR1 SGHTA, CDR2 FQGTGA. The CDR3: CASSLRPGSGYNEQFF. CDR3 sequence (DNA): TGTGCCAGCAGCTTAAGACCCGGGAGCGGTTACAATGAGCAGTTCTTC.

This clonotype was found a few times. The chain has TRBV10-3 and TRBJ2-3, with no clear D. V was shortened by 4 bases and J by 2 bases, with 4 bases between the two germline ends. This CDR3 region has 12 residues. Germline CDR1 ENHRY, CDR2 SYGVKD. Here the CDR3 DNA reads TGTGCCATCAGTGTCACCACAGATACGCAGTATTTT. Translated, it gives CAISVTTDTQYF.

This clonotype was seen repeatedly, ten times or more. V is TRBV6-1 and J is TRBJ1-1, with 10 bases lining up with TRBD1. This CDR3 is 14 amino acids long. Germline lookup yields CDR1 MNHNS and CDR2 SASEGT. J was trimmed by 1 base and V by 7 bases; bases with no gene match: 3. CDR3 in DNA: TGTGCCAGCACGGACAGGGGGAAGAACACTGAAGCTTTCTTT. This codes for CASTDRGKNTEAFF.